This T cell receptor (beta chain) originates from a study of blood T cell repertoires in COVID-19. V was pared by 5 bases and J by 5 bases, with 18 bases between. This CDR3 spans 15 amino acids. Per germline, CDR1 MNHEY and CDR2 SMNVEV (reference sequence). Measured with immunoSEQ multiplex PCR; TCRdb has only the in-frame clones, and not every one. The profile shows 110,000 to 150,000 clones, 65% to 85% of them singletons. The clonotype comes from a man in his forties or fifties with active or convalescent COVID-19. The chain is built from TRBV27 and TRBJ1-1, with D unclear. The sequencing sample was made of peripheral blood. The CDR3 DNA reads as TGTGCCAGCAGTCCCCTGGCCCGGAGGAGGACTGAAGCTTTCTTT. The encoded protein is CASSPLARRRTEAFF.